Presented here are 21 T cell receptor delta chains from one specimen sequenced in a study of gamma-delta chains in newborns, infants, children. TCRdb made new clone calls on the reads using CATT. The data show more than 1,500 delta-chain clones, 7.6% seen once. Sequenced material: blood. Receptors originate from a child who was a newborn, infant or young child, either healthy, febrile or measles-vaccinated (not recorded which).

As for this clone: With a far larger clone one base away, a read error is the likely cause. The rearrangement uses TRAV29/DV5 and TRDJ2; TRDD3 matches 10 bases. This CDR3 comprises 24 residues. Germline V gives CDR1 NSMFDY, CDR2 ISSIKDK. V lost 2 bases to trimming and J lost 3 bases; unmatched junction nucleotides: 31. The CDR3 bases are TGTGCAGCAAGTTGGCCTTCCCACCGTACTGGGGGATTAGGCTCCCTTTTTATGACAGCACAACTCTTCTTT. This encodes CAASWPSHRTGGLGSLFMTAQLFF.

Turning to this clone: With a far larger clone one base away, a read error is the likely cause. The rearrangement joins TRDV1 to TRDJ1; 10 bases agree with TRDD3. Germline assignment: CDR1 TSWWSYY and CDR2 QGS. The CDR3 consists of 23 residues. With 2 bases clipped from V and 0 bases from J, the junction kept 24 bases outside the gene matches. The CDR3 coding sequence is TGTGCTCTTGGGGAAACGGTGCAGAGGACTGGGGGATCCTTTGCCCCATACACCGATAAACTCATCTTT. This gives the protein CALGETVQRTGGSFAPYTDKLIF.

This clone came up a few times. A far larger clone is one base from this, pointing to a likely read error. The identical CDR3 is also encoded by other nucleotide sequences in the sample. V is TRDV1 and J is TRDJ1; 7 bases map to TRDD2. CDR3 length: 12 residues. CDR1 is TSWWSYY, CDR2 QGS, per germline. For the CDR3, the DNA is TGTGCTCTTGGGGGTTCCTACCCCGAACTAATCTTT. Amino acid sequence: CALGGSYPELIF.

A note on this clone: Translating this DNA gives a protein that differs at residue 7 from the TCRdb one, which belongs to a much larger clone; a read error is likely, and the protein shown is this translation. This chain links TRDV2 with TRDJ1; 8 bases line up with TRDD3. Germline lookup yields CDR1 GEAIGNYY and CDR2 EKD. This CDR3 spans 16 amino acids. V lost 0 bases and J lost 0; bases outside the gene matches: 5. CDR3 sequence reads: CACDTGRGGYTDKLIF. CDR3 nucleotides: TGTGCCTGTGACACCGGCCGTGGGGGATACACCGATAAACTCATCTTT.

A remark on this clone: A far larger clone differs by one base, so this is likely a read error. Other DNA sequences from this sample encode an identical CDR3 as well. This chain joins TRDV2 and TRDJ3; 13 nucleotides match TRDD3. The CDR3 totals 19 residues. Germline CDR1 is GEAIGNYY and CDR2 is EKD. The CDR3 nucleotides are TGTGCCTGCGACACCGTACTGGGGGATACGGACTGGGACACCCGACAGATGTTTTTC. Its protein is CACDTVLGDTDWDTRQMFF.

As regards this clone: A much more abundant neighbour one base away suggests this may be a read error. V usage is TRDV1 and J usage is TRDJ1, with TRDD2 matching 8 bases. CDR3 size: 21 residues. The V gene end was trimmed by 4 bases and the J gene end by 0 bases; junction bases not matched to a gene: 22. Germline-derived CDR1 and CDR2 are TSWWSYY and QGS. CDR3 DNA sequence: TGTGCTCTTGGGGGGGGCTTCCTACTTTTACTGGTGGCTCAGTACACCGATAAACTCATCTTT. Amino acid sequence: CALGGGFLLLLVAQYTDKLIF.

With regard to this clone: The junction shows a germline mismatch at one end, possibly a read error. The chain uses TRAV29/DV5 and TRDJ3; TRDD3 aligns across 10 bases. Germline lookup yields CDR1 NSMFDY and CDR2 ISSIKDK. The CDR3 extends over 16 amino acids. The CDR3 DNA reads as TGTGCAACAAGCGTACTGGGGGATTGGGAGCACCGACAGATGTTTTTC. Translated, it gives CATSVLGDWEHRQMFF.

Turning to this clone: The protein TCRdb gives is from a much larger clone and does not agree with this DNA's translation at residue 5, likely a read error; the protein shown here comes from the DNA. The chain recombines TRDV2 with TRDJ2; 8 nucleotides line up with TRDD3. Germline loops: CDR1 GEAIGNYY, CDR2 EKD. V trimming: 3 bases; J trimming: 3 bases; junction bases outside the gene matches: 2. The CDR3 has 14 residues. This chain's CDR3 is CACDAWGMTAQLFF. In nucleotides, the CDR3 is TGTGCCTGTGACGCCTGGGGGATGACAGCACAACTCTTCTTT.

This clone came up a few times. A much larger clone lies one base from this, so it may be a read error. The same CDR3 arises from other DNA sequences in this sample as well. This sequence joins TRDV1 and TRDJ2; 9 bases map to TRDD3. Germline V gene lookup returns CDR1 TSWWSYY and CDR2 QGS. V gave up 1 base and J gave up 0 bases; unmatched junction bases: 15. The CDR3 covers 21 residues. The CDR3 loop reads CALGEQLLRLGDHALTAQLFF. The CDR3 bases are TGTGCTCTTGGGGAACAGCTCCTCCGCCTGGGGGATCACGCTTTGACAGCACAACTCTTCTTT.

Only a few counts were recorded for this clone. TCRdb's entry gives the protein of a much larger clone, which mismatches this DNA's translation at residue 4, likely from a read error; the protein reported here is translated from the DNA. The chain recombines TRDV2 with TRDJ1; D possibly corresponds to TRDD3 (6 bases). From germline, CDR1 is GEAIGNYY and CDR2 EKD. The CDR3 covers 17 residues. The CDR3 protein is CACGTFYLGTTADKLIF. For the CDR3, the DNA is TGTGCCTGTGGCACCTTTTATCTGGGGACCACGGCCGATAAACTCATCTTT.

This clone was seen more than once but under ten times. This may arise from a read error, as a much more abundant clone is one base away. The same CDR3 arises from other DNA sequences in this sample as well. V gene TRDV1 combines with J gene TRDJ1, with 12 nucleotides matching TRDD3. With 6 bases clipped from V and 1 base from J, the junction kept 24 bases outside the gene matches. This CDR3 is 22 amino acids long. Germline CDR1 and CDR2: TSWWSYY and QGS. CDR3: CALGEGLLTGGYSGTGTDKLIF. Written as DNA, the CDR3 is TGTGCTCTTGGTGAAGGCCTTCTTACTGGGGGATACTCGGGTACGGGCACCGATAAACTCATCTTT.

This clone is large in the sample. This chain links TRDV2 with TRDJ1; D uncertain. The V gene lost 3 bases and the J gene lost 0 bases, with 10 bases spanning the gap. The CDR3 sequence is 14 residues long. CDR1 is GEAIGNYY and CDR2 is EKD in the germline V gene. CDR3 region: CACDRTDYTDKLIF. CDR3 nucleotide sequence: TGTGCCTGTGACCGTACTGATTACACCGATAAACTCATCTTT.

In this sample, this clone turned up a few times. Its ends do not fully match the called genes, so a read error is possible. Distinct nucleotide sequences in the sample also encode this CDR3. The V gene is TRAV29/DV5, the J gene TRDJ3; 8 bases fit TRDD3. In germline, CDR1 is NSMFDY, CDR2 ISSIKDK. The CDR3 is 19 residues long. CDR3 DNA: TGTGCGGCAAGCCACTGGGGGGCCTCATCCTCCGGGGACACTCGACAGATGTTTTTC. Its translation: CAASHWGASSSGDTRQMFF.

The V gene is TRDV2, the J gene TRDJ1, with 12 bases aligning to TRDD3. Germline V gene data show CDR1 as GEAIGNYY and CDR2 as EKD. CDR3 length equals 12 residues. The trim removed 9 bases at V and 3 bases at J, leaving 1 base unmatched. The CDR3 DNA reads TGTGCCACTGGGGGATACCCCGATAAACTCATCTTT. Translating it yields CATGGYPDKLIF.

Within the sample, this clone is large. Other nucleotide sequences in the sample specify the same CDR3. The chain links TRDV1 to TRDJ1, with a tentative D call TRDD2 (8 bases). This CDR3 contains 22 residues. The V and J ends lost 0 bases and 0 bases respectively, with 29 bases between them. Per germline, CDR1 TSWWSYY and CDR2 QGS. As DNA, the CDR3 is TGTGCTCTTGGGGAACTAGGGAAGCTTCCTACGTTGAGGGATACTGACACCGATAAACTCATCTTT. Protein product: CALGELGKLPTLRDTDTDKLIF.

In this sample, this clone turned up a few times. The protein that TCRdb holds for this DNA derives from a much larger clone and differs from the translated DNA at residue 6, which likely indicates a read error; the protein shown here is translated from the DNA. J is TRDJ1 and V is TRDV2, with a tentative D call TRDD3 (6 bases). Germline V CDR1 and CDR2: GEAIGNYY, EKD. V lost 1 base and J 1 base, leaving 18 bases between the germline ends. The CDR3 is 17 amino acids. The CDR3 region is CACDTEIRGGVTDKLIF. CDR3 nucleotides: TGTGCCTGTGACACGGAGATACGCGGGGGAGTCACCGATAAACTCATCTTT.

Of note for this clone: This may come from a read error, since a much larger clone is one base off. Other nucleotide sequences in the sample specify the same CDR3. The rearrangement links TRDV1 to TRDJ1; 7 bases fit TRDD3. Germline-derived CDR1 and CDR2 are TSWWSYY and QGS. The CDR3 is made up of 20 amino acids. The CDR3 DNA follows: TGTGCCCTTGGGGAAGTTAACCACAAGTACTGGGGCCAGTACACCGATAAACTCATCTTT. This translates into CALGEVNHKYWGQYTDKLIF.

This clone turned up a few times. TCRdb assigns this DNA the protein of a much larger clone, which departs from its translation at residue 5; this likely reflects a read error, and the protein shown comes from translating the DNA. This chain uses TRAV29/DV5 with TRDJ1, with TRDD3 matching 11 bases. The CDR3 extends over 16 amino acids. J was trimmed by 0 bases and V by 0 bases; bases with no gene match: 4. CDR1 is NSMFDY and CDR2 is ISSIKDK in the germline V gene. CDR3 DNA sequence: TGTGCAGCAAGCGTTGGGGGATACGCATACACCGATAAACTCATCTTT. Amino acids: CAASVGGYAYTDKLIF.

This clone is deemed large. Other DNA sequences from this sample encode an identical CDR3 as well. The gene calls are TRDV1 and TRDJ1; TRDD3 agrees at 8 bases. V shed 4 bases and J 4 bases; nucleotides not matched to a gene: 20. CDR3 length: 19 residues. Germline CDR1 reads TSWWSYY; CDR2 reads QGS. CDR3 sequence (DNA): TGTGCTCTTGGGGGAATAACTGGGGGTTCGTCCCTACTGGTCGATAAACTCATCTTT. Its translation is CALGGITGGSSLLVDKLIF.

This clone ranks as large (0.1 to 1%). The sample carries other DNA sequences with the same CDR3. This rearrangement joins TRDV2 to TRDJ3; 12 bases line up with TRDD3. Losses at the gene ends were 4 bases for V and 0 bases for J; bases not matched to a gene: 6. The V gene's germline CDR1 is GEAIGNYY and CDR2 EKD. There are 19 residues in the CDR3. CDR3 in amino acids: CACDILGDTSSWDTRQMFF. In DNA form, the CDR3 reads TGTGCCTGTGATATACTGGGGGATACCAGCTCCTGGGACACCCGACAGATGTTTTTC.

The table lists this clone with a few counts. The chain uses TRDV1 and TRDJ1, with TRDD3 identical over 9 bases. The trim removed 2 bases at V and 1 base at J, leaving 53 bases unmatched. Germline V gene data show CDR1 as TSWWSYY and CDR2 as QGS. The CDR3 contains 32 residues. The CDR3 is CALGESNFLNTRSPSVLVAPRVTGGSTDKLIF. The CDR3 DNA sequence: TGTGCTCTTGGGGAATCGAATTTTCTCAACACCCGTTCCCCGTCGGTATTGGTGGCTCCCCGTGTCACTGGGGGAAGCACCGATAAACTCATCTTT.